This is a list of T cell receptor beta chains from one sample in a study of blood T cells in healthy people across ages. TCRdb called the 5' RACE reads again in MiXCR, with one record for every CDR3 protein. The data hold 1.4 million to 1.5 million distinct CDR3 sequences, with around 42% observed a single time. Sequenced sample: blood. The source of these receptors is a woman younger than 35 in good health. The CDR3 runs from the conserved cysteine through the conserved F or W. D genes are given only for firm matches. Clone sizes are given selectively: once, few, many, or a class where the clone is expanded.

j_gene	d_gene	v_gene	abundance	CDR3aa	CDR3nt
TRBJ2-1	TRBD2	TRBV20-1	-	CSATPPAGWASGTGDEQFF	TGCAGTGCTACACCCCCGGCGGGTTGGGCTAGCGGGACTGGAGATGAGCAGTTCTTC
TRBJ2-3	-	TRBV21-1	-	CASSKKKGQLKDTQYF	TGTGCCAGCAGCAAAAAAAAAGGCCAGTTAAAAGATACGCAGTATTTT
TRBJ2-7	TRBD2	TRBV20-1	few	CSAGTTLTGGPVYEQYF	TGCAGTGCTGGGACGACCCTTACGGGGGGGCCCGTCTACGAGCAGTACTTC
TRBJ2-3	-	TRBV7-2	-	CASSSPVLEDTQYF	TGTGCCAGCAGCTCCCCCGTCCTGGAAGATACGCAGTATTTT
TRBJ2-4	-	TRBV20-1	-	CSALDSSLAKNIQYF	TGCAGTGCCCTAGACAGCAGCCTAGCCAAAAACATTCAGTACTTC
TRBJ2-3	TRBD2	TRBV6-5	-	CASRKSGDRTDTQYF	TGTGCCAGCAGAAAAAGCGGGGACCGCACAGATACGCAGTATTTT
TRBJ1-2	TRBD1	TRBV27	-	CASSFWGRQGAGYTF	TGTGCCAGCAGTTTCTGGGGTAGGCAGGGGGCTGGCTACACCTTC
TRBJ2-5	-	TRBV3-1	-	CASSRGADETQYF	TGTGCCAGCAGCCGGGGGGCTGATGAGACCCAGTACTTC
TRBJ2-4	-	TRBV28	-	CASSLSPRHFEQYF	TGTGCCAGCAGTTTATCTCCCCGGCACTTTGAGCAGTACTTC
TRBJ2-1	TRBD2	TRBV4-1	-	CASSPWTSGPNRYNEQFF	TGCGCCAGCAGCCCTTGGACTAGCGGGCCAAACCGGTACAATGAGCAGTTCTTC
TRBJ1-2	-	TRBV27	-	CASSLAAALVGNYGYTF	TGTGCCAGCAGTTTAGCGGCAGCTCTTGTAGGGAACTATGGCTACACCTTC
TRBJ2-6	-	TRBV5-1	many	CASSLGQTSGANVLTF	TGCGCCAGCAGCTTGGGTCAGACATCTGGGGCCAACGTCCTGACTTTC
TRBJ2-7	-	TRBV4-1	few	CASSQGAGIAYEQYF	TGCGCCAGCAGCCAAGGGGCGGGGATAGCCTACGAGCAGTACTTC
TRBJ2-5	-	TRBV20-1	many	CSADPLTTQETQYF	TGCAGTGCTGATCCCCTAACCACACAAGAGACCCAGTACTTC
TRBJ2-7	-	TRBV5-1	-	CASSVGDRGEQYF	TGCGCCAGCAGCGTGGGAGACAGAGGGGAGCAGTACTTC
TRBJ2-1	TRBD2	TRBV7-2	few	CASSLLRGAYNEQFF	TGTGCCAGCAGCTTATTACGGGGGGCCTACAATGAGCAGTTCTTC
TRBJ2-5	-	TRBV3-1	once	CASSQRSGAETQYF	TGTGCCAGCAGCCAGCGCTCGGGGGCCGAGACCCAGTACTTC
TRBJ1-1	-	TRBV7-9	-	CASSLAGAPEAFF	TGTGCCAGCAGCTTAGCGGGGGCGCCTGAAGCTTTCTTT
TRBJ1-5	-	TRBV6-6	few	CASSPIGQTNQPQHF	TGTGCCAGCAGTCCCATTGGACAGACAAATCAGCCCCAGCATTTT
TRBJ2-2	TRBD2	TRBV12-3/TRBV12-4	-	CASSPPGLDTGELFF	TGTGCCAGCAGCCCTCCGGGACTAGACACCGGGGAGCTGTTTTTT
TRBJ1-2	-	TRBV4-1	few	CASSQEANTNYGYTF	TGCGCCAGCAGCCAAGAGGCGAATACTAACTATGGCTACACCTTC
TRBJ1-5	TRBD1	TRBV20-1	many	CSAPRQGEDNQPQHF	TGCAGTGCCCCGAGGCAGGGGGAGGACAATCAGCCCCAGCATTTT
TRBJ2-1	-	TRBV7-3	-	CASSPGWYNEQFF	TGTGCCAGCAGCCCGGGCTGGTACAATGAGCAGTTCTTC
TRBJ1-2	-	TRBV12-3/TRBV12-4	-	CASSAFDSPYGYTF	TGTGCCAGCAGTGCCTTTGACAGTCCGTATGGCTACACCTTC
TRBJ2-3	TRBD1	TRBV7-2	few	CASSFDRGGTDTQYF	TGTGCCAGCAGCTTCGACAGGGGAGGCACAGATACGCAGTATTTT
TRBJ2-3	TRBD2	TRBV4-1	-	CASSQDLPSGGTDTQYF	TGCGCCAGCAGCCAAGATTTACCTAGCGGGGGCACAGATACGCAGTATTTT
TRBJ1-1	-	TRBV28	-	CASSFSPARLNTEAFF	TGTGCCAGCAGTTTTTCCCCCGCAAGATTGAACACTGAAGCTTTCTTT
TRBJ2-7	-	TRBV6-5	-	CASSYSLAYEQYF	TGTGCCAGCAGTTACTCGCTCGCCTACGAGCAGTACTTC
TRBJ1-1	TRBD1	TRBV5-5	-	CASSRDRAHTEAFF	TGTGCCAGCAGCAGAGACAGGGCGCACACTGAAGCTTTCTTT
TRBJ1-1	-	TRBV25-1	-	CASSEFSRRNTEAFF	TGTGCCAGCAGTGAATTCTCTAGACGGAACACTGAAGCTTTCTTT
TRBJ2-5	TRBD2	TRBV10-3	many	CAISGTREETQYF	TGTGCCATCAGTGGGACTAGGGAAGAGACCCAGTACTTC
TRBJ2-7	TRBD1	TRBV28	few	CASSSPPDSTGKGVRSYEQYF	TGTGCCAGCAGTTCTCCCCCGGATTCGACAGGGAAGGGGGTAAGGTCCTACGAGCAGTACTTC
TRBJ1-2	-	TRBV7-2	-	CASSLVLPPANYGYTF	TGTGCCAGCAGCTTAGTTCTGCCACCTGCTAACTATGGCTACACCTTC
TRBJ2-2	-	TRBV5-1	-	CASSPDRPKRTGELFF	TGCGCCAGCAGCCCCGACAGGCCCAAAAGGACCGGGGAGCTGTTTTTT
TRBJ2-3	TRBD2	TRBV9	few	CASSVGRGERGGTQYF	TGTGCCAGCAGCGTAGGTCGGGGAGAGCGGGGGGGCACGCAGTATTTT
TRBJ1-4	-	TRBV9	few	CASRKGSEEKLFF	TGTGCCAGCAGGAAGGGATCGGAGGAAAAACTGTTTTTT
TRBJ2-7	TRBD2	TRBV12-3/TRBV12-4	few	CASSPSGRALSYEQYF	TGTGCCAGCAGCCCTAGCGGGAGGGCTCTTTCCTACGAGCAGTACTTC
TRBJ2-7	-	TRBV7-9	-	CASSLASYGEQYF	TGTGCCAGCAGCTTAGCCTCCTATGGTGAGCAGTACTTC
TRBJ1-4	-	TRBV28	-	CASSSGHPVNEKLFF	TGTGCCAGCAGTTCAGGACACCCAGTCAATGAAAAACTGTTTTTT
TRBJ1-2	-	TRBV10-3	few	CAISAEGAGRLNYGYTF	TGTGCCATCAGTGCGGAAGGAGCGGGACGGCTAAACTATGGCTACACCTTC
TRBJ1-2	-	TRBV29-1	-	CSVADSGAYGYTF	TGCAGCGTAGCAGACTCTGGGGCCTATGGCTACACCTTC
TRBJ2-1	-	TRBV20-1	-	CSARRLAAANEQFF	TGCAGTGCTAGGCGGCTAGCAGCGGCCAATGAGCAGTTCTTC
TRBJ2-7	-	TRBV12-3/TRBV12-4	few	CASSSGNGEQYF	TGTGCCAGCAGTTCCGGGAATGGCGAGCAGTACTTC
TRBJ2-7	TRBD1	TRBV29-1	-	CSVGQGAAMPEQYF	TGCAGCGTCGGACAGGGGGCGGCGATGCCCGAGCAGTACTTC
TRBJ2-6	TRBD2	TRBV29-1	-	CSVGERGGSGANVLTF	TGCAGCGTTGGGGAGCGGGGGGGTTCTGGGGCCAACGTCCTGACTTTC
TRBJ2-3	-	TRBV7-2	-	CASSLRLGTRTDTQYF	TGTGCCAGCAGCTTAAGACTCGGTACCCGCACAGATACGCAGTATTTT
TRBJ2-1	TRBD2	TRBV7-9	few	CASSLGQSSGSSYNEQFF	TGTGCCAGCAGCTTAGGGCAGTCTAGCGGGAGCAGTTACAATGAGCAGTTCTTC
TRBJ1-1	TRBD1	TRBV4-1	few	CASSQLPGQGLNTEAFF	TGCGCCAGCAGCCAGCTTCCGGGACAGGGCTTGAACACTGAAGCTTTCTTT
TRBJ1-1	-	TRBV4-1	-	CASSQWEGMNTEAFF	TGCGCCAGCAGCCAATGGGAGGGGATGAACACTGAAGCTTTCTTT
TRBJ2-7	-	TRBV12-3/TRBV12-4	-	CASSFGVRTHLDEQYF	TGTGCCAGCAGTTTTGGTGTACGGACGCACCTCGACGAGCAGTACTTC